This TCR beta chain is from a study of blood T cell repertoires in COVID-19. Sequencing used immunoSEQ multiplex PCR; TCRdb keeps in-frame clones, though not all of them. Among fewer than 200,000 clones listed, 80% to 85% were seen once. The CDR3 has 14 amino acids. The V end lost 0 bases, the J end lost 8 bases, and 14 bases lay between the germline ends. Germline V gives CDR1 SGDLS, CDR2 YYNGEE. In this sample, this clone turned up a few times. The chain carries TRBV9 and TRBJ1-1, with TRBD1 as a possible D gene (5 bases). Sequencing input: PBMCs or T cells enriched from blood (not recorded which). This receptor was taken from a woman aged 25 to 39 who had been exposed to COVID-19. The CDR3 nucleotides read TGTGCCAGCAGCGTAGAGGTGGGGCGGGAGGAAGCTTTCTTT. Translating it yields CASSVEVGREEAFF.